These 11 T cell receptor beta chains were all obtained from the same sample, sequenced in a study of Graves' ophthalmopathy and Graves' hyperthyroidism (dated by TCRdb to the late 2010s). This sample was sequenced with an Illumina HiSeq 2000. For repertoire sequencing, the TCR beta CDR3 regions were amplified from RNA transcripts. The first round was an RT-PCR using HTBI primers with the Qiagen OneStep RT-PCR kit, and this first round was followed by a second-round multiplex PCR, then size selection and purification. The public reads were quality trimmed at Q25 with fastp and then assembled into clones with MiXCR by TCRdb, keeping productive beta chains. Under each unique CDR3 protein, matching rows form one entry showing the most common genes and DNA. The sample yields around 660,000 distinct CDR3 sequences; 35% to 50% were counted once. Clones ranked in the top ten supply more than 2.5% of the sample.

The sequencing sample was made of peripheral blood. The receptors derive from an adult man with Graves' ophthalmopathy.

The chain links TRBV27 to TRBJ2-7; no firm D call. CDR1 and CDR2 from the germline V gene are MNHEY and SMNVEV (reference sequence). The V and J ends lost 6 bases and 0 bases respectively, with 18 bases between them. The CDR3 runs 16 residues. The CDR3 coding sequence is TGTGCCAGCAGACCCCAACTGACAACCGCCTCCTACGAGCAGTACTTC. Protein sequence: CASRPQLTTASYEQYF.

J is TRBJ1-2 and V is TRBV2; perhaps TRBD1 as D (6 bases). CDR3 size: 12 residues. CDR1 is SNHLY, CDR2 FYNNEI, per germline. The V and J ends lost 8 bases and 8 bases respectively, with 15 bases between them. CDR3 residues: CASGLGGEGYTF. The CDR3, as DNA: TGTGCCAGCGGATTAGGGGGGGAAGGCTACACCTTC. Full variable domain (rest looked up from reference TRBV2 and TRBJ1-2): EPEVTQTPSHQVTQMGQEVILRCVPISNHLYFYWYRQILGQKVEFLVSFYNNEISEKSEIFDDQFSVERPDGSNFTLKIRSTKLEDSAMYFCASGLGGEGYTFGSGTRLTVV.

The V gene is TRBV7-9, the J gene TRBJ1-6, with 11 nucleotides matching TRBD1. CDR3 length: 17 amino acids. CDR1 is SEHNR, CDR2 FQNEAQ, per germline (reference sequence). V trimming: 5 bases; J trimming: 6 bases; junction bases outside the gene matches: 9. CDR3 coding DNA: TGTGCCAGCAGCAAGGCCGGACAGGGGGCTGGTAATTCACCCCTCCACTTT. It encodes CASSKAGQGAGNSPLHF.

With regard to this clonotype: At one end the junction does not follow the germline gene, possibly because of a read error. This chain joins TRBV7-9 and TRBJ2-2; D is unclear. Germline CDR1 SEHNR, CDR2 FQNEAQ (reference sequence). CDR3 length: 16 residues. CDR3 amino acids: CASSLVRHWNTGELFF. The CDR3 DNA follows: TGTGCCAGCAGCTTGGTACGTCACTGGAACACTGGGGAGCTGTTTTTT. The variable domain in full, with the rest retrieved from reference TRBV7-9 and TRBJ2-2, is DTGVSQNPRHKITKRGQNVTFRCDPISEHNRLYWYRQTLGQGPEFLTYFQNEAQLEKSRLLSDRFSAERPKGSFSTLEIQRTEQGDSAMYLCASSLVRHWNTGELFFGEGSRLTVL.

The sample holds many counts of this clonotype. This rearrangement joins TRBV15 to TRBJ2-7; 9 bases agree with TRBD1. The CDR3 length is 15 residues. The V gene's germline CDR1 is LNHNV and CDR2 YYDKDF (reference sequence). The V gene end was trimmed by 3 bases and the J gene end by 3 bases; junction bases not matched to a gene: 6. CDR3 nucleotides: TGTGCCACCAGCAGGGCGCCGGGACAGGGCTACGAGCAGTACTTC. It encodes CATSRAPGQGYEQYF.

The chain carries TRBV7-3 and TRBJ2-5, with D perhaps TRBD1 or TRBD2 (5 bases each). The germline V gene has CDR1 SGHTA and CDR2 FQGTGA. Deletions cut 5 bases from V and 1 base from J, with 14 bases between. The CDR3 has 15 residues. This CDR3 is CASSVSPGSQETQYF. The CDR3 DNA reads TGTGCCAGCAGCGTCAGCCCAGGGAGCCAAGAGACCCAGTACTTC.

This clonotype turned up a few times. V gene TRBV19 combines with J gene TRBJ1-2; TRBD1 agrees at 12 bases. Germline CDR1 is LNHDA and CDR2 is SQIVND (reference sequence). The CDR3 is 14 amino acids. The junction had 4 bases not matched to a gene; V was cut back by 3 bases and J by 8 bases. Written as DNA, the CDR3 is TGTGCCAGTAGTATTTCCGGGACAGGGGGCGGCTACACCTTC. This translates into CASSISGTGGGYTF.

The gene calls are TRBV7-7 and TRBJ2-5; TRBD2 might be the D (5 bases). The CDR3 is made up of 13 amino acids. The V and J ends lost 11 bases and 3 bases respectively, with 16 bases between them. From germline, CDR1 is SSHAT and CDR2 FNYEAQ (reference sequence). The CDR3 is CAWSVTEEETQYF. The CDR3 DNA follows: TGTGCCTGGAGTGTAACGGAGGAAGAGACCCAGTACTTC.

The rearrangement links TRBV12-3 or TRBV12-4 to TRBJ1-3; TRBD1 matches 7 bases. Trimming cost V 2 bases and J 4 bases; bases outside gene matches: 5. The CDR3 runs to 15 residues. The chain's CDR3 is CASSLTGETGNTIYF. Written as DNA, the CDR3 is TGTGCCAGCAGTTTAACAGGGGAAACCGGAAACACCATATATTTT.

This clonotype has just a few counts. One end of the junction fails to match germline, which may point to a read error. This sequence joins TRBV7-9 and TRBJ1-6; 9 bases map to TRBD1. This CDR3 contains 17 residues. Germline CDR1 is SEHNR and CDR2 is FQNEAQ (reference sequence). The CDR3: CASSQASWGQGISPLHF. The CDR3 DNA reads as TGCGCCAGCAGCCAAGCATCATGGGGACAGGGAATTTCACCCCTCCACTTT.

V gene TRBV10-3 combines with J gene TRBJ1-3; D gene unclear. Deletions cut 6 bases from V and 7 bases from J, with 4 bases between. Per the germline V gene, CDR1 is ENHRY and CDR2 is SYGVKD. The CDR3 loop spans 10 amino acids. For the CDR3, the DNA is TGTGCCATCAGGAAGAACACCATATATTTT. Translating gives CAIRKNTIYF.